Below, 27 T cell receptor beta chains from the same sample are listed, as sequenced in a study of T-cell reconstitution after alpha-beta-depleted transplantation in children. Unique molecular identifiers were incorporated when the TCRbeta library was constructed. Using its own MiXCR run on the PCR reads, TCRdb lists one record per CDR3 protein. The profile covers thousands of distinct CDR3 sequences, with about 23% appearing a single time and about 54% taken by the ten largest. Material: PBMCs, mostly from graft donor cells, obtained 60 days after TCRalphabeta/CD19-depleted stem cell transplant. The receptors shown here come from a boy under two years old who had a stem cell transplant for acute myeloid leukemia, so the T cells may come from the graft donor.

This clonotype is classed as medium-sized. V and J are TRBV5-1 and TRBJ2-3; TRBD1 is a possible D gene (6 bases). Germline V CDR1 and CDR2: SGHRS, YFSETQ. Trimming left V 4 bases short and J 1 base short, with 13 bases between. There are 15 residues in the CDR3. The CDR3 sequence: CASSPNRDRTDTQYF. In DNA form, the CDR3 reads TGCGCCAGCAGCCCCAACAGGGACCGCACAGATACGCAGTATTTT.

This clonotype was picked up many times. This chain connects TRBV19 to TRBJ1-1; TRBD1 might be the D (6 bases). The CDR3 has 15 amino acids. From germline, CDR1 is LNHDA and CDR2 SQIVND (reference sequence). Trimming cost V 6 bases and J 1 base, with 15 bases left between them. Here the CDR3 reads CASRVNRERNTEAFF. CDR3 in DNA: TGTGCCAGTAGGGTGAACAGGGAGAGGAACACTGAAGCTTTCTTT.

This clonotype was counted many times. The genes are TRBV7-2 and TRBJ2-1; TRBD2 matches at 7 bases. The CDR3 runs to 15 residues. Germline V gene lookup returns CDR1 SGHTA and CDR2 FQGNSA. V dropped 1 base and J dropped 4; count of bases not matched to a gene: 4. This CDR3 reads CASSLESGVYNEQFF. The CDR3 bases are TGTGCCAGCAGCTTAGAGAGCGGGGTATACAATGAGCAGTTCTTC.

This clonotype is labeled medium-sized. This sequence joins TRBV7-2 and TRBJ2-2, with 9 nucleotides matching TRBD2. The length of the CDR3 is 15 residues. The ends lost 1 base at V and 6 bases at J; junction bases unmatched: 3. Germline CDR1 SGHTA, CDR2 FQGNSA. The CDR3 here is CASSLGGGEAGELFF. The CDR3 coding sequence is TGTGCCAGCAGCTTAGGCGGGGGGGAAGCCGGGGAGCTGTTTTTT.

Ten or more counts support this clonotype. The chain has TRBV7-9 and TRBJ1-1, with D perhaps matching TRBD1 (6 bases). The V gene lost 6 bases and the J gene lost 7 bases, with 18 bases spanning the gap. The CDR3 has 14 amino acids. Looked up from germline, CDR1 is SEHNR and CDR2 is FQNEAQ (reference sequence). CDR3 residues: CASRGGPRGGEAFF. CDR3 DNA: TGTGCCAGCAGAGGGGGACCCCGCGGGGGTGAAGCTTTCTTT.

The chain joins TRBV24-1 to TRBJ2-2, with D possibly being TRBD2 (7 bases). CDR1 is KGHDR and CDR2 is SFDVKD in the germline V gene. V lost 3 bases and J lost 5, with 15 bases in between. The CDR3 length is 16 residues. As DNA, the CDR3 is TGTGCCACCAGTGATGCCCGGGGGGCTGGGACCGGGGAGCTGTTTTTT. Residues: CATSDARGAGTGELFF.

The table lists this clonotype with many counts. J is TRBJ2-5 and V is TRBV5-5, with TRBD2 matching over 7 bases. Germline V gene data show CDR1 as SGHKS and CDR2 as YYEKEE (reference sequence). With 0 bases clipped from V and 7 bases from J, the junction kept 6 bases outside the gene matches. This CDR3 is 14 amino acids long. CDR3 in DNA: TGTGCCAGCAGCTTGGTAACGGGGGGAGGGACCCAGTACTTC. It yields the protein CASSLVTGGGTQYF.

The chain combines TRBV4-2 with TRBJ2-5; no definite D call. Trimming removed 4 bases at V and 6 bases at J, with 9 bases between. The germline CDR1 and CDR2 sequences are LGHNA and YNFKEQ. This CDR3 spans 12 amino acids. Written as DNA, the CDR3 is TGTGCCAGCAGCCTTAGTGGAAAGACCCAGTACTTC. Its translation is CASSLSGKTQYF.

This clonotype was found many times. CDR3 loop: CATGTGGSYNEQFF. CDR3 in DNA: TGTGCCACCGGGACAGGGGGTTCCTACAATGAGCAGTTCTTC. V gene TRBV7-9 combines with J gene TRBJ2-1; TRBD1 aligns across 11 bases. The CDR3 sequence is 14 residues long. The trim removed 10 bases at V and 1 base at J, leaving 3 bases unmatched. Germline CDR1 is SEHNR and CDR2 is FQNEAQ (reference sequence).

In its sample, this clonotype was seen many times. J is TRBJ2-1 and V is TRBV25-1; 15 positions agree with TRBD2. V shed 0 bases and J 4 bases; nucleotides not matched to a gene: 7. The CDR3 length is 19 residues. Germline CDR1 MGHDK, CDR2 SYGVNS. CDR3 sequence reads: CASSEYGLAGGNLYNEQFF. CDR3 DNA: TGTGCCAGCAGTGAATATGGACTAGCGGGGGGGAACCTTTACAATGAGCAGTTCTTC. The whole variable domain, remainder taken from reference TRBV25-1 and TRBJ2-1, is EADIYQTPRYLVIGTGKKITLECSQTMGHDKMYWYQQDPGMELHLIHYSYGVNSTEKGDLSSESTVSRIRTEHFPLTLESARPSHTSQYLCASSEYGLAGGNLYNEQFFGPGTRLTVL.

This clonotype was counted many times. One junction end does not reproduce the germline sequence, and a read error may be involved. The chain has TRBV7-7 and TRBJ2-5; 13 nucleotides match TRBD2. This CDR3 has 15 amino acids. The germline V gene has CDR1 SSHAT and CDR2 FNYEAQ (reference sequence). CDR3 DNA sequence: TGTGCTAGCAGCCCTGGACTAGCGGGAGAAGAGACCCAGTACTTC. Protein: CASSPGLAGEETQYF.

This clonotype has a count of ten or more. J is TRBJ1-6 and V is TRBV7-9; possibly TRBD1 for D (6 bases). The CDR3 sequence is 17 residues long. V was shortened by 0 bases and J by 6 bases, with 15 bases between the two germline ends. CDR1 and CDR2 from the germline V gene are SEHNR and FQNEAQ (reference sequence). CDR3 DNA: TGTGCCAGCAGCTTAGCCCGGGACATGCTCATTAATTCACCCCTCCACTTT. It codes for CASSLARDMLINSPLHF.

This clonotype was found many times. This rearrangement joins TRBV7-9 to TRBJ1-2; 9 bases are shared with TRBD1. This CDR3 region has 13 residues. The trim removed 4 bases at V and 5 bases at J, leaving 2 bases unmatched. Germline V gene sequence: CDR1 SEHNR, CDR2 FQNEAQ (reference sequence). This CDR3 reads CASSWTGDYGYTF. In DNA form, the CDR3 reads TGTGCCAGCAGCTGGACAGGGGATTATGGCTACACCTTC.

The rearrangement joins TRBV20-1 to TRBJ2-2; D remains unclear. Trimming removed 0 bases from V and 2 bases from J, with 10 bases in between. The CDR3 consists of 15 residues. Per germline, CDR1 DFQATT and CDR2 SNEGSKA (reference sequence). Here the CDR3 reads CSARDGILNTGELFF. Here the CDR3 DNA reads TGCAGTGCTAGAGATGGGATCCTAAACACCGGGGAGCTGTTTTTT.

This chain links TRBV13 with TRBJ2-3; the D gene is possibly TRBD2 (5 bases). This CDR3 comprises 14 residues. Trimming took off 3 bases at V and 11 bases at J, with 18 bases between the two ends. Germline V lookup: CDR1 PRHDT, CDR2 FYEKMQ (reference sequence). CDR3 loop: CASSFGLVDSEQYF. DNA for the CDR3: TGTGCCAGCAGCTTCGGGCTCGTGGACTCTGAGCAGTATTTT.

This clonotype qualifies as large. This chain connects TRBV5-1 to TRBJ2-2, with TRBD1 matching over 12 bases. Unmatched junction bases numbered 10, after V lost 4 bases and J lost 0 bases. Germline V gives CDR1 SGHRS, CDR2 YFSETQ. The CDR3 sequence is 19 residues long. The CDR3 DNA follows: TGCGCCAGCAGCCGAACCCCGGGACAGGGGGCTTCGAACACCGGGGAGCTGTTTTTT. It encodes CASSRTPGQGASNTGELFF. The whole variable domain, remainder taken from reference TRBV5-1 and TRBJ2-2, is KAGVTQTPRYLIKTRGQQVTLSCSPISGHRSVSWYQQTPGQGLQFLFEYFSETQRNKGNFPGRFSGRQFSNSRSEMNVSTLELGDSALYLCASSRTPGQGASNTGELFFGEGSRLTVL.

This sequence joins TRBV5-6 and TRBJ2-1; D is possibly TRBD1 or TRBD2 (5 bases each). The CDR3 extends over 17 amino acids. V was cut by 9 bases and J by 0 bases, with 22 bases left in between. Germline-derived CDR1 and CDR2 are SGHDT and YYEEEE. The CDR3 loop reads CAMGPWAVGGSYNEQFF. In DNA, the CDR3 is TGTGCCATGGGCCCCTGGGCCGTTGGGGGCTCCTACAATGAGCAGTTCTTC.

In the case of this clonotype: A read error is possible here, since a much larger clone lies one base away. The genes are TRBV20-1 and TRBJ2-5; 8 nucleotides align to TRBD2. The CDR3 has 13 amino acids. The germline gives CDR1 DFQATT, CDR2 SNEGSKA (reference sequence). V shed 5 bases and J 5 bases; nucleotides not matched to a gene: 7. The chain's CDR3 is CSAQLAAGETQYF. The CDR3 coding sequence is TGCAGTGCTCAACTAGCGGCTGGGGAGACCCAGTACTTC.

In its sample, this clonotype was seen many times. For the CDR3, the DNA is TGCGCCAGCAGCTTGGGGACTAGCGGGGGCTACAATGAGCAGTTCTTC. It encodes CASSLGTSGGYNEQFF. The chain recombines TRBV5-1 with TRBJ2-1; 13 bases line up with TRBD2. The J segment lost 3 bases and the V segment lost 0 bases, leaving 0 bases of the junction unmatched. CDR1 and CDR2 (germline): SGHRS, YFSETQ. This CDR3 is built from 16 residues.

The V and J genes are TRBV6-1 and TRBJ1-5; TRBD1 agrees at 8 bases. Germline values: CDR1 MNHNS, CDR2 SASEGT. The trim removed 4 bases at V and 4 bases at J, leaving 3 bases unmatched. This CDR3 is built from 14 residues. The CDR3 protein is CASSGDRRNQPQHF. CDR3 nucleotide sequence: TGTGCCAGCAGTGGGGACAGGAGAAATCAGCCCCAGCATTTT.

This clonotype was seen more than once but under ten times. This chain links TRBV15 with TRBJ2-7; D may correspond to TRBD1 or TRBD2 (5 bases each). In germline, CDR1 is LNHNV, CDR2 YYDKDF (reference sequence). This CDR3 is 10 amino acids long. Here the CDR3 DNA reads TGTGAGGTCTTGGGGGACGAGCAGTACGTC. It codes for CEVLGDEQYV.

This clonotype was found many times. The CDR3, as DNA: TGCGCCAGCAGCTTGGACCCGGGACTAGCGGGGGGCAATGAGCAGTTCTTC. Its translation is CASSLDPGLAGGNEQFF. The chain links TRBV5-1 to TRBJ2-1; TRBD2 agrees at 15 bases. This CDR3 region has 17 residues. In germline, CDR1 is SGHRS, CDR2 YFSETQ. With 0 bases clipped from V and 6 bases from J, the junction kept 4 bases outside the gene matches.

This clonotype came up many times. V is TRBV5-1 and J is TRBJ2-7; D remains ambiguous. Trimming cost V 1 base and J 6 bases, with 2 bases left between them. The CDR3 covers 10 residues. CDR1 is SGHRS and CDR2 is YFSETQ in the germline V gene. This chain's CDR3 is CASSLTEQYF. Written as DNA, the CDR3 is TGCGCCAGCAGCTTGACCGAGCAGTACTTC.

Ten or more counts support this clonotype. The CDR3 reads CAWSLDRGAYEQYF. The CDR3 DNA is TGTGCCTGGAGTCTGGACAGGGGAGCCTACGAGCAGTACTTC. V gene TRBV30 combines with J gene TRBJ2-7; 9 bases fit TRBD1. Germline V gene data show CDR1 as GTSNPN and CDR2 as SVGIG (reference sequence). Trimming removed 2 bases from V and 2 bases from J; junction bases left unmatched: 4. This CDR3 contains 14 residues.

This clonotype showed up many times. V usage is TRBV6-5 and J usage is TRBJ2-7; TRBD1 aligns across 9 bases. The CDR3 consists of 15 residues. Germline assignment: CDR1 MNHEY and CDR2 SVGAGI. Trimming at V came to 4 bases and at J to 1 base, leaving 5 bases not matched to a gene. CDR3 region: CASSLTGGRSYEQYF. The CDR3 DNA sequence: TGTGCCAGCAGTTTAACAGGGGGCCGGTCCTACGAGCAGTACTTC.

The chain joins TRBV28 to TRBJ2-7, with 9 bases aligning to TRBD1. The CDR3 loop spans 15 amino acids. Per germline, CDR1 MDHEN and CDR2 SYDVKM. After removal of 7 bases from V and 3 bases from J, the junction contained 10 bases not matched to a gene. The CDR3 nucleotides are TGTGCCAGCACCACGAGGGGGACAGGGATCTACGAGCAGTACTTC. It specifies CASTTRGTGIYEQYF.

This clonotype was found many times. The rearrangement uses TRBV6-1 and TRBJ1-3; 8 nucleotides agree with TRBD1. The trim removed 5 bases at V and 0 bases at J, leaving 6 bases unmatched. This CDR3 contains 16 residues. The germline CDR1 and CDR2 sequences are MNHNS and SASEGT. CDR3 sequence reads: CASSRKTGGSGNTIYF. Written as DNA, the CDR3 is TGTGCCAGCAGTCGAAAAACAGGGGGCTCTGGAAACACCATATATTTT.